This note documents a single TCR beta chain sequence. Germline V CDR1 and CDR2: MNHEY, SMNVEV (reference sequence). This CDR3 comprises 14 residues. The J segment lost 4 bases and the V segment lost 6 bases, leaving 8 bases of the junction unmatched. The data were obtained in a study of T cell changes during pregnancy in multiple sclerosis. Using immunoSEQ multiplex PCR, the repertoire was profiled, and TCRdb retains in-frame clones only, with some absent. The sample yields 99,000 or so clones, roughly 92% seen once. The receptor was isolated from a female donor with multiple sclerosis, enrolled in a pregnancy study. The sequenced sample was peripheral blood, obtained after pregnancy. The rearrangement joins TRBV27 to TRBJ1-2; 7 nucleotides align to TRBD1. The CDR3 nucleotides are TGTGCCAGCAGCCAAAACGGACAGGTCTATGGCTACACCTTC. Translated, it gives CASSQNGQVYGYTF.